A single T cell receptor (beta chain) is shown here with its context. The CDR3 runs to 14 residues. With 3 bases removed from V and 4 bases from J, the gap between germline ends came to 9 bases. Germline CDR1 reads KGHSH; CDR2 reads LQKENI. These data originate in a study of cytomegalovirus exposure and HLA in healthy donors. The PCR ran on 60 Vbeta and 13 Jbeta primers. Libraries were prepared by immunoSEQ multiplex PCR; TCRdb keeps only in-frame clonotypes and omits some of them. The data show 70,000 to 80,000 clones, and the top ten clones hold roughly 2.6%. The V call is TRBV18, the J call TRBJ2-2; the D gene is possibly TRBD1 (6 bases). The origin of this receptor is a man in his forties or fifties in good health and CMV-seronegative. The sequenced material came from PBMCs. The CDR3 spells CASSPQDSTGELFF. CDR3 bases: TGTGCCAGCTCACCCCAGGACAGCACCGGGGAGCTGTTTTTT.